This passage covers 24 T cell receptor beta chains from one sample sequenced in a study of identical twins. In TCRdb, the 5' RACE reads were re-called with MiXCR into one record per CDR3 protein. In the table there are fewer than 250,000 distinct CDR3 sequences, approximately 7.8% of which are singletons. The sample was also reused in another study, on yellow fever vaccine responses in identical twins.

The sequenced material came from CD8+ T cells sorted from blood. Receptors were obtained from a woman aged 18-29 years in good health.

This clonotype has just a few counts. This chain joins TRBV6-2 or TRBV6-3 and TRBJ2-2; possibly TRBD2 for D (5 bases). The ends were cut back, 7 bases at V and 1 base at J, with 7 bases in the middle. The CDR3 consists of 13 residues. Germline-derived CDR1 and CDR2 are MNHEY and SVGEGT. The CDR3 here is CASMRVNTGELFF. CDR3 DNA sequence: TGTGCCAGCATGCGGGTGAACACCGGGGAGCTGTTTTTT.

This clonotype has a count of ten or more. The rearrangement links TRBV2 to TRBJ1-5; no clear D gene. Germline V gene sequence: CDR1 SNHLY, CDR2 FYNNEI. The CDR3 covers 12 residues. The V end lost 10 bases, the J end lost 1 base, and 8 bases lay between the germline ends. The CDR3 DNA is TGTGCCACCAAGGACAGCAATCAGCCCCAGCATTTT. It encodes CATKDSNQPQHF.

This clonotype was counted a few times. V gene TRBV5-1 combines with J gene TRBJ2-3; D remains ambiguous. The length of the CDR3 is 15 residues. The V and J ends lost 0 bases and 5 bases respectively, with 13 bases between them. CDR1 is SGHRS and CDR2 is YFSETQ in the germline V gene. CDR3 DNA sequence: TGCGCCAGCAGCTTGGGAGTCAGCAAAGGAGATACGCAGTATTTT. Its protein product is CASSLGVSKGDTQYF.

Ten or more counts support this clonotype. In nucleotides, the CDR3 is TGCAGCGATTTACCGGGACAGGGGCCAGATACGCAGTATTTT. This gives the protein CSDLPGQGPDTQYF. The chain has TRBV29-1 and TRBJ2-3, with 10 nucleotides matching TRBD1. Trimming removed 7 bases from V and 4 bases from J; junction bases left unmatched: 8. CDR3 length: 14 residues. Germline loops: CDR1 SQVTM, CDR2 ANQGSEA.

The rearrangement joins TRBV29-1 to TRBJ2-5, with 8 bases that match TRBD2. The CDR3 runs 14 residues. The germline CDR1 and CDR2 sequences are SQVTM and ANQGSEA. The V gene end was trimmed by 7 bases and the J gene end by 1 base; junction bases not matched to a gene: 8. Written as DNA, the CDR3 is TGCAGCGGCATACTAGCGGAAATCCAAGAGACCCAGTACTTC. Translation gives CSGILAEIQETQYF.

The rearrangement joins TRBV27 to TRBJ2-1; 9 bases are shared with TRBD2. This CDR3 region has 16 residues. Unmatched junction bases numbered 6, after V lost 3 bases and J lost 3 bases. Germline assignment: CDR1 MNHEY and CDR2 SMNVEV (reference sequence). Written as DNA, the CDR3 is TGTGCCAGCAGTTTTCTAGCGGGGAGTAGCTACAATGAGCAGTTCTTC. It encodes CASSFLAGSSYNEQFF.

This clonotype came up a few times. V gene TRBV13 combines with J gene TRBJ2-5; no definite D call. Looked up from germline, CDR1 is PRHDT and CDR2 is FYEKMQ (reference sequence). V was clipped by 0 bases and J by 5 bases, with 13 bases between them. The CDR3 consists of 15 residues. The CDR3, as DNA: TGTGCCAGCAGCTTAGGCCGGTGGGGTCAGGAGACCCAGTACTTC. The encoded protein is CASSLGRWGQETQYF.

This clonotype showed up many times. The CDR3 nucleotides are TGTGCCAGCAGCGCTAGCGGTGGCTCTGCGGGGGAGCTGTTTTTT. Encoded protein: CASSASGGSAGELFF. The chain links TRBV9 to TRBJ2-2; 7 nucleotides align to TRBD2. This CDR3 has 15 residues. Germline loops: CDR1 SGDLS, CDR2 YYNGEE. The ends lost 3 bases at V and 8 bases at J; junction bases unmatched: 10.

As DNA, the CDR3 is TGTGCCAGCAGCCCCCTTAGCGACACGGGGACCTACGAGCAGTACTTC. Protein sequence: CASSPLSDTGTYEQYF. The chain carries TRBV7-9 and TRBJ2-7; D possibly corresponds to TRBD2 (5 bases). V lost 5 bases, J lost 2 bases, and 19 bases lay in between. The CDR3 sequence is 16 residues long. Germline CDR1 SEHNR, CDR2 FQNEAQ (reference sequence).

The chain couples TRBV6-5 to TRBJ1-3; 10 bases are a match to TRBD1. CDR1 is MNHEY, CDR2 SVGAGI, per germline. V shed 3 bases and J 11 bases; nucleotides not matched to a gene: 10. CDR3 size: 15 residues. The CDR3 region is CASSYGQGGADAIYF. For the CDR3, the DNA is TGTGCCAGCAGTTATGGACAGGGGGGCGCCGATGCCATATATTTT.

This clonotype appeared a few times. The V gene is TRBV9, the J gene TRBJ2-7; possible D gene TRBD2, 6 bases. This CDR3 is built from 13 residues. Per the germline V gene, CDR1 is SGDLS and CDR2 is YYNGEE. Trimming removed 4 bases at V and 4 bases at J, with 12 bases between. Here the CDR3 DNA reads TGTGCCAGCAGCACGGACTACGGGTACGAGCAGTACTTC. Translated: CASSTDYGYEQYF.

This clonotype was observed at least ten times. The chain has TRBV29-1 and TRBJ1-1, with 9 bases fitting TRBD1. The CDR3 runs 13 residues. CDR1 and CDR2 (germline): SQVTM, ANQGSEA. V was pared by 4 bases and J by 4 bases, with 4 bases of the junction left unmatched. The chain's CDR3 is CSVVGTGPTEAFF. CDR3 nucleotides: TGCAGCGTTGTCGGGACAGGGCCCACTGAAGCTTTCTTT.

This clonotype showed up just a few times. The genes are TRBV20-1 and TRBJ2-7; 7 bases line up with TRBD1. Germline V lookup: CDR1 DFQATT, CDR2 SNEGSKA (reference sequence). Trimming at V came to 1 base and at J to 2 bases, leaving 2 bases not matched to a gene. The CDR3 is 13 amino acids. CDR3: CSARATGTYEQYV. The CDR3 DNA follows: TGCAGTGCTAGAGCGACAGGGACCTACGAGCAGTACGTC.

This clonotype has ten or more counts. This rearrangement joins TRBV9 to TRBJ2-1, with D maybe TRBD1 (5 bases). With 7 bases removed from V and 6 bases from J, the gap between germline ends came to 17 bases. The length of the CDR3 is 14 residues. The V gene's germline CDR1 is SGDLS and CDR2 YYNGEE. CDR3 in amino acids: CASDLDNSGNEQFF. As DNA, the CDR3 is TGTGCCAGCGATTTGGACAACTCGGGCAATGAGCAGTTCTTC.

This chain's CDR3 is CASSLLSEETQYF. The DNA for the CDR3 is TGTGCCAGCAGTTTACTCTCTGAAGAGACCCAGTACTTC. This chain joins TRBV12-3 or TRBV12-4 and TRBJ2-5; D unclear. The ends were cut back, 2 bases at V and 3 bases at J, with 7 bases in the middle. This CDR3 is built from 13 residues.

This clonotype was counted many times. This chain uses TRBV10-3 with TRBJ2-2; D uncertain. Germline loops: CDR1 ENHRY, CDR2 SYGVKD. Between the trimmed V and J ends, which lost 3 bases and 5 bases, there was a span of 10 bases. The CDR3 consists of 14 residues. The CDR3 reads CAISDVERTGELFF. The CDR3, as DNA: TGTGCCATCAGTGATGTGGAACGGACCGGGGAGCTGTTTTTT.

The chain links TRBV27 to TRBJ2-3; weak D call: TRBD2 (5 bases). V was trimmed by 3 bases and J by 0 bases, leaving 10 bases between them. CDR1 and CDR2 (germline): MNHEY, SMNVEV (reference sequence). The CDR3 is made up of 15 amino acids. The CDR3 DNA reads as TGTGCCAGCAGTTTGCCGACGGGAAGCACAGATACGCAGTATTTT. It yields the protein CASSLPTGSTDTQYF.

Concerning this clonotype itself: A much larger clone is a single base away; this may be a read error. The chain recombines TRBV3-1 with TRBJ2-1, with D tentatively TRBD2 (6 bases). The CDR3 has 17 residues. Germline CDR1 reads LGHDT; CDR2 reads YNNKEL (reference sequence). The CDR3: CASCHLKLAYTLSEQFF. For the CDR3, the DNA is TGTGCCAGCTGCCACTTGAAACTAGCCTACACCCTGAGCGAGCAGTTCTTC.

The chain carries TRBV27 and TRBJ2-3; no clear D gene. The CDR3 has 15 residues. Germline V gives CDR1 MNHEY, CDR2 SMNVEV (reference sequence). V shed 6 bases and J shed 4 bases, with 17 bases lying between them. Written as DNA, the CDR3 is TGTGCCAGCAGCTCAGTAGGAAGTGGCGCAGATACGCAGTATTTT. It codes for CASSSVGSGADTQYF.

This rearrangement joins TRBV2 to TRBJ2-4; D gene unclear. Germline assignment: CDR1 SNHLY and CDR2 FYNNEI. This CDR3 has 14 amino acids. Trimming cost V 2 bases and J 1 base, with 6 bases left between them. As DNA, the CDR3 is TGTGCCAGCAGTGAAACCCAGGCCAAAAACATTCAGTACTTC. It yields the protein CASSETQAKNIQYF.

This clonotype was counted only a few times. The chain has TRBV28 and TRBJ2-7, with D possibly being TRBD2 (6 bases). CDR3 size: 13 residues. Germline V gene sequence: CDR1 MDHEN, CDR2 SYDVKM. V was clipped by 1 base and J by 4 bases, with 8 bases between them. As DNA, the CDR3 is TGTGCCAGCAGTTTATTTGCGGGATACGAGCAGTACGTC. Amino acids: CASSLFAGYEQYV.

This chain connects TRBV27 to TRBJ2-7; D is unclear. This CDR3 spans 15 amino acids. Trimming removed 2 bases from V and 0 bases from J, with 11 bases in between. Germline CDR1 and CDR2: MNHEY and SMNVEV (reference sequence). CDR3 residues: CASSLLPTTSYEQYF. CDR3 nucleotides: TGTGCCAGCAGTTTACTTCCCACCACCTCCTACGAGCAGTACTTC.

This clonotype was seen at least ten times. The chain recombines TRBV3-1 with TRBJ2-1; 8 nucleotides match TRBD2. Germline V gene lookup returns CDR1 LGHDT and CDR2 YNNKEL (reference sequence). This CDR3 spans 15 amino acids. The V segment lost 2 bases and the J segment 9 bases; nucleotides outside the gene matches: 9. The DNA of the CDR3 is TGTGCCAGCAGCCAACCAAGCGGGAGTTTTGGTGAGCAGTTCTTC. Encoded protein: CASSQPSGSFGEQFF.

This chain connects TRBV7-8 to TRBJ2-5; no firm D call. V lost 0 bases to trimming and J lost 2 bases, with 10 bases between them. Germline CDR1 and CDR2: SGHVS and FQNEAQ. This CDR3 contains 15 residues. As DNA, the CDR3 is TGTGCCAGCAGCTTAGCGTCAGCAGAACAAGAGACCCAGTACTTC. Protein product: CASSLASAEQETQYF.